Listed here is a single T cell receptor (beta chain). These data originate in a study of blood T cell repertoires in COVID-19. On the study more broadly: Both acute and convalescent COVID-19 samples were obtained from the United States, Italy and Spain. T cells, B-cell-depleted T cells, or PBMCs supplied cDNA or gDNA.

Generated by immunoSEQ multiplex PCR, the TCRdb table keeps only in-frame clones and is missing some. The sample includes nearly 100,000 clones, 70% to 90% of them seen just once. The trim removed 3 bases at V and 10 bases at J, leaving 11 bases unmatched. CDR3 length: 15 residues. Germline CDR1 is LNHNV and CDR2 is YYDKDF (reference sequence). Sequences were obtained from peripheral blood. The chain recombines TRBV15 with TRBJ2-1; TRBD1 matches at 8 bases. The clonotype was recovered from a man older than 75 with acute or convalescent COVID-19. The DNA of the CDR3 is TGTGCCACCAGCAGGATGGGGACAGGACACGGGGAGCAGTTCTTC. This codes for CATSRMGTGHGEQFF.